This TCR beta chain was recorded in a study of shared clonotypes between healthy human individuals. Study background: Aged between 18 and 49, the donors were a couple of women and a few men. Three CD4 naive, three CD4 memory, two CD8 naive and one CD8 memory plate were used per donor. Findings and caveats of the study: Non-shared clonotypes displayed generation probabilities falling below those of clonotypes present in all four donors.

Germline-derived CDR1 and CDR2 are MNHEY and SMNVEV (reference sequence). CDR3 length: 15 amino acids. V was shortened by 2 bases and J by 5 bases, with 15 bases between the two germline ends. There were only Caucasian adults among the donors, and all lived in Nashville, Tennessee. The protocol was immunoSEQ multiplex PCR, while the TCRdb copy is restricted to in-frame clones and leaves out a portion. The profile shows about 380,000 clones, 96% of them singletons. This clone was found once. As yet, its antigen is unknown. The sample consisted of memory CD8+ T cells sorted from blood. Described subset: CD45RO+ cells pooled with CCR7-negative TemRA cells. This sequence joins TRBV27 and TRBJ2-5; D may correspond to TRBD1 or TRBD2 (5 bases each). The clonotype originates from a man aged 25 to 40 in good health. The CDR3 reads CASSLRRGVEETQYF. CDR3 DNA sequence: TGTGCCAGCAGTTTACGAAGAGGGGTCGAGGAGACCCAGTACTTC.